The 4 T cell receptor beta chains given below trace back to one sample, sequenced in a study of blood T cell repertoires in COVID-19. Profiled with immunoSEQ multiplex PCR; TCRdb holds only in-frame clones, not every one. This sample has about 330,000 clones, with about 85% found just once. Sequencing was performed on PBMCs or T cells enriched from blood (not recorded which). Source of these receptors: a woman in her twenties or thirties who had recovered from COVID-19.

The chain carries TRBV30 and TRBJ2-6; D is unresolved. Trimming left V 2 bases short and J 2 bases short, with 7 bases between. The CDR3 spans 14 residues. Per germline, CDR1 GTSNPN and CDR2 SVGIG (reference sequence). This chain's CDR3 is CAWSLQTGANVLTF. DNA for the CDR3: TGTGCCTGGAGTCTACAGACTGGGGCCAACGTCCTGACTTTC.

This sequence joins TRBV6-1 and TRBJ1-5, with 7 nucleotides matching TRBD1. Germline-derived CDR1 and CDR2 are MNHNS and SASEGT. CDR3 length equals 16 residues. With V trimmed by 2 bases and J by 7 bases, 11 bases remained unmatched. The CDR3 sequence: CASSERPTGSGQPQHF. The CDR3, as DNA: TGTGCCAGCAGTGAAAGGCCGACAGGGTCAGGGCAGCCCCAGCATTTT.

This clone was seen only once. The CDR3 DNA reads TGTGCCTGGAGACGGGCTAGCGGGGGACTCACAGATACGCAGTATTTT. It is translated as CAWRRASGGLTDTQYF. The chain joins TRBV30 to TRBJ2-3; 10 bases are a match to TRBD2. From germline, CDR1 is GTSNPN and CDR2 SVGIG (reference sequence). The CDR3 is 16 residues long. V shed 3 bases and J 2 bases; nucleotides not matched to a gene: 8.

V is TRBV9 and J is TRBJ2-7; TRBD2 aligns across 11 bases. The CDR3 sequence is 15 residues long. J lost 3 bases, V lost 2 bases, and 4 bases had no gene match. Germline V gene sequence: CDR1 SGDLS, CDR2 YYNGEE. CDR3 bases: TGTGCCAGCAGCGTGGATAGCGGGGGGGACTACGAGCAGTACTTC. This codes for CASSVDSGGDYEQYF. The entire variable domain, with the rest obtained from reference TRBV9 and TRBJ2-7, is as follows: DSGVTQTPKHLITATGQRVTLRCSPRSGDLSVYWYQQSLDQGLQFLIQYYNGEERAKGNILERFSAQQFPDLHSELNLSSLELGDSALYFCASSVDSGGDYEQYFGPGTRLTVT.